These 21 T cell receptor beta chains originate from one sample sequenced in a study of blood T cell repertoires in COVID-19. This table comes from immunoSEQ multiplex PCR, and its TCRdb copy is limited to in-frame clones, with some not included. The sample yields 120,000 to 150,000 clones, approximately 81% seen once. The source material was peripheral blood. All receptors derive from a human donor in a cohort sampled during active COVID-19.

The chain is built from TRBV5-4 and TRBJ2-2, with 12 bases fitting TRBD2. CDR3 length: 16 residues. From germline, CDR1 is SGHNT and CDR2 YYREEE (reference sequence). J was trimmed by 1 base and V by 3 bases; bases with no gene match: 1. In DNA form, the CDR3 reads TGTGCCAGCAGCTCGGGACTAGCGGGGAACACCGGGGAGCTGTTTTTT. This gives the protein CASSSGLAGNTGELFF. The full variable domain, rest sourced from reference TRBV5-4 and TRBJ2-2, is ETGVTQSPTHLIKTRGQQVTLRCSSQSGHNTVSWYQQALGQGPQFIFQYYREEENGRGNFPPRFSGLQFPNYSSELNVNALELDDSALYLCASSSGLAGNTGELFFGEGSRLTVL.

This chain links TRBV5-6 with TRBJ1-2; D is uncertain. V gave up 4 bases and J gave up 3 bases, with 10 bases separating them. The CDR3 has 13 residues. Germline V lookup: CDR1 SGHDT, CDR2 YYEEEE. This CDR3 reads CASSLPGDYGYTF. CDR3 DNA sequence: TGTGCCAGCAGCCTGCCCGGGGACTATGGCTACACCTTC. Supplemented by reference TRBV5-6 and TRBJ1-2, the full variable domain reads DAGVTQSPTHLIKTRGQQVTLRCSPKSGHDTVSWYQQALGQGPQFIFQYYEEEERQRGNFPDRFSGHQFPNYSSELNVNALLLGDSALYLCASSLPGDYGYTFGSGTRLTVV.

The CDR3, as DNA: TGTGCCAGCAGCTTGGCGGGGGTGGGCTCTGAGACCCAGTACTTC. Encoded protein: CASSLAGVGSETQYF. This sequence joins TRBV5-4 and TRBJ2-5; D is perhaps TRBD2 (6 bases). Germline V gene lookup returns CDR1 SGHNT and CDR2 YYREEE (reference sequence). This CDR3 is 15 amino acids long. V was trimmed by 0 bases and J by 5 bases, leaving 14 bases between them.

The CDR3 DNA reads as TGTGCCAGCACGGGACAGGGAGGACCCCAGCCCCAGCATTTT. Protein product: CASTGQGGPQPQHF. This rearrangement joins TRBV18 to TRBJ1-5; TRBD1 agrees at 9 bases. The V gene's germline CDR1 is KGHSH and CDR2 LQKENI. V lost 8 bases, J lost 7 bases, and 9 bases stayed unmatched. The CDR3 covers 14 residues.

The rearrangement joins TRBV3-1 (or the pseudogene TRBV3-2) to TRBJ1-1, with 7 positions matching TRBD1. This CDR3 is 16 amino acids long. Trimming cost V 5 bases and J 2 bases; bases outside gene matches: 11. From germline, CDR1 is LGHDT and CDR2 YNNKEL (reference sequence). This CDR3 reads CASSLGKQGLNTEAFF. In nucleotides, the CDR3 is TGTGCCAGCAGCTTAGGAAAACAGGGGCTAAACACTGAAGCTTTCTTT.

The chain has TRBV6-5 and TRBJ2-7; D ambiguous. CDR1 is MNHEY, CDR2 SVGAGI, per germline. CDR3 size: 11 residues. Trimming pared 7 bases from V and 3 bases from J, leaving 7 bases between. CDR3 DNA: TGTGCCAGCACCAGAAACTACGAGCAGTACTTC. Protein: CASTRNYEQYF.

This sequence joins TRBV2 and TRBJ2-3; D ambiguous. Trimming took 5 bases from V and 1 from J, leaving 7 bases between them. CDR3 length: 13 amino acids. Germline V gene data show CDR1 as SNHLY and CDR2 as FYNNEI. CDR3 sequence: CASSWAGTDTQYF. The DNA for the CDR3 is TGTGCCAGCAGTTGGGCTGGCACAGATACGCAGTATTTT.

The V and J genes are TRBV29-1 and TRBJ2-7; 10 nucleotides align to TRBD1. Looked up from germline, CDR1 is SQVTM and CDR2 is ANQGSEA. The V and J ends lost 6 bases and 2 bases, in that order; junction bases with no gene match: 7. The CDR3 spans 14 residues. The DNA of the CDR3 is TGCAGCGTCGTCCCGGGACAGGGGCCCTACGAGCAGTACTTC. Encoded protein: CSVVPGQGPYEQYF.

This rearrangement joins TRBV5-1 to TRBJ2-3, with a weak D call TRBD1 (6 bases). CDR3 length: 16 amino acids. Germline CDR1 is SGHRS and CDR2 is YFSETQ. The V end was cut by 6 bases, the J end by 0 bases, with 17 bases between. CDR3 sequence (DNA): TGCGCCAGCACCCTTGGGGGCACTCTTAGCACAGATACGCAGTATTTT. It is translated as CASTLGGTLSTDTQYF.

The chain recombines TRBV4-3 with TRBJ2-7, with 8 bases identical to TRBD1. Germline values: CDR1 LGHNA, CDR2 YSLEER. The J segment lost 3 bases and the V segment lost 3 bases, leaving 10 bases of the junction unmatched. CDR3 length: 16 residues. The CDR3 DNA is TGCGCCAGCAGCCACACGCCGGGACAGGCGCACTACGAGCAGTACTTC. It translates to CASSHTPGQAHYEQYF.

V gene TRBV4-2 combines with J gene TRBJ1-2, with D uncertain. CDR1 is LGHNA and CDR2 is YNFKEQ in the germline V gene. V was clipped by 6 bases and J by 2 bases, with 16 bases between them. This CDR3 contains 15 residues. In DNA form, the CDR3 reads TGTGCCAGCAGTCGAGAGGGTCCGGGAAACTATGGCTACACCTTC. Its translation: CASSREGPGNYGYTF.

The chain uses TRBV6-2 or TRBV6-3 and TRBJ1-2; D is unclear. This CDR3 has 13 residues. From germline, CDR1 is MNHEY and CDR2 SVGEGT. V shed 2 bases and J shed 3 bases, with 7 bases lying between them. The CDR3 DNA follows: TGTGCCAGCAGTTACGGTCAGTACTATGGCTACACCTTC. Its translation: CASSYGQYYGYTF.

This clone was observed a few times. The V and J genes are TRBV19 and TRBJ2-1; TRBD2 aligns across 12 bases. Trimming took 0 bases from V and 10 from J; bases not matched to a gene: 7. CDR3 size: 16 residues. Germline CDR1 is LNHDA and CDR2 is SQIVND (reference sequence). The CDR3 DNA follows: TGTGCCAGTAGTATAGATAGCGCTAGCGGGGGGGGAGAGCAGTTCTTC. Its protein is CASSIDSASGGGEQFF.

The gene calls are TRBV19 and TRBJ1-5; a weak D match, TRBD1 (5 bases). CDR1 and CDR2 (germline): LNHDA, SQIVND (reference sequence). V gave up 5 bases and J gave up 2 bases, with 13 bases separating them. The CDR3 runs 15 residues. CDR3 loop: CASSPAGGGNQPQHF. In DNA, the CDR3 is TGTGCCAGTAGTCCCGCCGGGGGGGGCAATCAGCCCCAGCATTTT.

V and J are TRBV4-3 and TRBJ2-1; 8 positions agree with TRBD2. With 6 bases clipped from V and 5 bases from J, the junction kept 12 bases outside the gene matches. Germline assignment: CDR1 LGHNA and CDR2 YSLEER. The CDR3 has 16 amino acids. The CDR3 loop reads CASSDFGSGGNNEQFF. CDR3 bases: TGCGCCAGCAGTGATTTTGGAAGCGGGGGAAACAATGAGCAGTTCTTC.

This rearrangement joins TRBV27 to TRBJ1-5; unclear D gene. The CDR3 spans 14 residues. V gave up 2 bases and J gave up 6 bases, with 11 bases separating them. Germline CDR1 MNHEY, CDR2 SMNVEV (reference sequence). CDR3 coding DNA: TGTGCCAGCAGTTTAGGGAGAGCCGGTCAGCCCCAGCATTTT. Protein product: CASSLGRAGQPQHF.

A few counts support this clone. The V and J genes are TRBV27 and TRBJ1-3; D remains ambiguous. The CDR3 has 13 residues. In germline, CDR1 is MNHEY, CDR2 SMNVEV (reference sequence). The V end was cut by 5 bases, the J end by 2 bases, with 7 bases between. Here the CDR3 reads CASSPGPGNTIYF. DNA of the CDR3: TGTGCCAGCAGTCCAGGTCCTGGAAACACCATATATTTT.

This clone was recorded only once. The CDR3 DNA follows: TGCGCCAGCAGCTTGGTGTCTAGCGGGGGCTACGAGCAGTACTTC. Amino acids: CASSLVSSGGYEQYF. J is TRBJ2-7 and V is TRBV5-1, with 10 bases aligning to TRBD2. V lost 0 bases, J lost 3 bases, and 3 bases stayed unmatched. Germline V gives CDR1 SGHRS, CDR2 YFSETQ. This CDR3 is 15 amino acids long.

The rearrangement joins TRBV18 to TRBJ2-5; D is undetermined. Germline V CDR1 and CDR2: KGHSH, LQKENI. Trimming cost V 3 bases and J 3 bases, with 17 bases left between them. The CDR3 has 16 residues. In DNA form, the CDR3 reads TGTGCCAGCTCACCTGTCATCGGGTCATACGAAGAGACCCAGTACTTC. Protein product: CASSPVIGSYEETQYF.

The chain recombines TRBV7-8 with TRBJ2-5, with 10 nucleotides matching TRBD2. The V gene end was trimmed by 6 bases and the J gene end by 2 bases; junction bases not matched to a gene: 9. CDR3 length: 16 amino acids. CDR1 is SGHVS and CDR2 is FQNEAQ in the germline V gene. CDR3 sequence (DNA): TGTGCCAGCAGTCTTAGCGGGGGGAAGAGACAAGAGACCCAGTACTTC. Translating gives CASSLSGGKRQETQYF. Filled out from reference TRBV7-8 and TRBJ2-5, the complete variable domain reads GAGVSQSPRYKVAKRGQDVALRCDPISGHVSLFWYQQALGQGPEFLTYFQNEAQLDKSGLPSDRFFAERPEGSVSTLKIQRTQQEDSAVYLCASSLSGGKRQETQYFGPGTRLLVL.

The chain links TRBV2 to TRBJ1-5, with D hard to call. Trimming shortened V by 4 bases and J by 4 bases, and 8 bases separated the two germline ends. Per the germline V gene, CDR1 is SNHLY and CDR2 is FYNNEI. The CDR3 is 13 amino acids. The CDR3 is CASSGGGNQPQHF. DNA of the CDR3: TGTGCCAGCAGTGGAGGCGGAAATCAGCCCCAGCATTTT.